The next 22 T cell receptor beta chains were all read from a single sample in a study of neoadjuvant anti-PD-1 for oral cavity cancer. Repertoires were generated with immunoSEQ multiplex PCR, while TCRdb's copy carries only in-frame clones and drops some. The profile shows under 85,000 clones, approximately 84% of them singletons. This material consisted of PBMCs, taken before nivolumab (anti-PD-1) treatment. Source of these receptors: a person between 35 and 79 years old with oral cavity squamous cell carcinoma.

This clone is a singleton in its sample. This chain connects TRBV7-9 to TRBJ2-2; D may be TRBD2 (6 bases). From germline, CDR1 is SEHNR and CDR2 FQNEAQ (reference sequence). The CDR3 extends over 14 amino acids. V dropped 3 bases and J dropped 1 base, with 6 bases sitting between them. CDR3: CASSFSGNTGELFF. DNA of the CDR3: TGTGCCAGCAGCTTTAGCGGGAACACCGGGGAGCTGTTTTTT.

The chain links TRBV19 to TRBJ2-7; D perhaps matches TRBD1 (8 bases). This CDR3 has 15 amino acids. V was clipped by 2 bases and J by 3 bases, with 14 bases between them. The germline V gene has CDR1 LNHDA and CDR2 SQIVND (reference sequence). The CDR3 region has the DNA TGTGCCAGTAGTATAAAGACAGGGGAGGGCTACGAGCAGTACTTC. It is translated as CASSIKTGEGYEQYF.

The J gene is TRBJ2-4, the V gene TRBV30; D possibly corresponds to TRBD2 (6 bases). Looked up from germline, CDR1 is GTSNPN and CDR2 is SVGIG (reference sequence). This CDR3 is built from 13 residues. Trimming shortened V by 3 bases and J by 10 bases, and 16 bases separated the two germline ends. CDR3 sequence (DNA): TGTGCCTGGAGCCGCCAGACGCGGGAAATTCAGTACTTC. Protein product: CAWSRQTREIQYF.

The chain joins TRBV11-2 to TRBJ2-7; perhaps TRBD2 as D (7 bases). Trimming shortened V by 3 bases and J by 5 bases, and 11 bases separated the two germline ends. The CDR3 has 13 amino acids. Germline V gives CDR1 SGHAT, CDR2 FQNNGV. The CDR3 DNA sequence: TGTGCCAGCAGCTTTGGAGGGGGGGACGAGCAGTACTTC. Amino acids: CASSFGGGDEQYF.

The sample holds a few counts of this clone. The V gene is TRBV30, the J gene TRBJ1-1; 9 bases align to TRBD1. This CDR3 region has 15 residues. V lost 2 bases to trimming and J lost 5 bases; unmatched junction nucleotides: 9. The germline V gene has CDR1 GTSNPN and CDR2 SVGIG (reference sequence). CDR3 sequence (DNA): TGTGCCTGGAGTCAACCCGGGACAGGGCGGACTGAAGCTTTCTTT. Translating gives CAWSQPGTGRTEAFF.

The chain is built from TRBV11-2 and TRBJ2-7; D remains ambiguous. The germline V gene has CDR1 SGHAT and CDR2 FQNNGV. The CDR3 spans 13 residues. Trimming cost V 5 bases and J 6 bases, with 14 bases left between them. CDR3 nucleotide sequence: TGTGCCAGCAGCCCGGGCCCTAAGGGCGAGCAGTACTTC. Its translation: CASSPGPKGEQYF.

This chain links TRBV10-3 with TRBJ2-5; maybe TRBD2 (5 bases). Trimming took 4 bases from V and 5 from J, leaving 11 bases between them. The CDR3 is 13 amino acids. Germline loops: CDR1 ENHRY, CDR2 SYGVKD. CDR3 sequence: CAISVGSEETQYF. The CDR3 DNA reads TGTGCCATCAGTGTGGGGAGCGAGGAGACCCAGTACTTC.

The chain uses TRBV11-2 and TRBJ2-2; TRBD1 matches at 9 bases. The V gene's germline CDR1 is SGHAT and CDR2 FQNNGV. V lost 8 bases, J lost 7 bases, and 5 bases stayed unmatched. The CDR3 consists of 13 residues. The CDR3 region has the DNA TGTGCCAGCCGACAGGGGGGCGGCGGGGAGCTGTTTTTT. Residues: CASRQGGGGELFF.

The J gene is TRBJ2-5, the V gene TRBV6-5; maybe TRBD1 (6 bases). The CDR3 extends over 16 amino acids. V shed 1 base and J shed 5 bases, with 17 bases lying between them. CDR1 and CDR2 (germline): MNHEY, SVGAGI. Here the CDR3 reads CASSYLVQGRGETQYF. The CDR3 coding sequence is TGTGCCAGCAGTTACTTAGTACAGGGTAGGGGGGAGACCCAGTACTTC.

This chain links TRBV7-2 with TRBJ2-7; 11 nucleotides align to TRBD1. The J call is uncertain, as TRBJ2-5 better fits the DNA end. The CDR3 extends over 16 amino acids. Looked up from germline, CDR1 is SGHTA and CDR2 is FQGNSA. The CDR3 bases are TGTGCCAGCAGCCGGACCGGGACAGGGGGAGGGGAGACCCAGTACTTC. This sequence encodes CASSRTGTGGGETQYF.

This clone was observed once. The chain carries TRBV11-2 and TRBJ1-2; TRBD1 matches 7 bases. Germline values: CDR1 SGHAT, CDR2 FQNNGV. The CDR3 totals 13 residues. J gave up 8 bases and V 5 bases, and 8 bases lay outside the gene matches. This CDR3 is CASSRGQLRGYTF. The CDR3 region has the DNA TGTGCCAGCAGCCGGGGACAGCTCCGAGGCTACACCTTC.

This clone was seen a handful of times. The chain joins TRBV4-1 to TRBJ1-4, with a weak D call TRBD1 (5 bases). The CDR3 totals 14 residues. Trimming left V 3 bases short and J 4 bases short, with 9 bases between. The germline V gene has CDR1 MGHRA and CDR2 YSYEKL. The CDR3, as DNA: TGCGCCAGCAGCCATGTCGACAGTAATGAAAAACTGTTTTTT. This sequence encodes CASSHVDSNEKLFF.

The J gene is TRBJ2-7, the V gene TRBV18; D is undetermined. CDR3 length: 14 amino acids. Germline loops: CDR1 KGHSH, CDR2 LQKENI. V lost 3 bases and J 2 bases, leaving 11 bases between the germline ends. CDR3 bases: TGTGCCAGCTCACCGTTGAGCAACACCTACGAGCAGTACTTC. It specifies CASSPLSNTYEQYF.

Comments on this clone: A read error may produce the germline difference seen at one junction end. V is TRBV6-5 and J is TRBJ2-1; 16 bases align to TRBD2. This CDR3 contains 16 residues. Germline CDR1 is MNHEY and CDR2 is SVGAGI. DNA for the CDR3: TGTGCCAGCAGTAACTCGGGACTAGCGGGGGGGGATGAGCAGTTCTTC. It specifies CASSNSGLAGGDEQFF.

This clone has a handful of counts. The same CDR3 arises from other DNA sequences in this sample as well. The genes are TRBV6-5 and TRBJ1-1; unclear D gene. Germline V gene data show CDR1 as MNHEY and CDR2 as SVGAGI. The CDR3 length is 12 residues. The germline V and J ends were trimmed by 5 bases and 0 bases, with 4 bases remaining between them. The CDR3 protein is CASSTVNTEAFF. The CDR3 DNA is TGTGCCAGCAGTACAGTGAACACTGAAGCTTTCTTT.

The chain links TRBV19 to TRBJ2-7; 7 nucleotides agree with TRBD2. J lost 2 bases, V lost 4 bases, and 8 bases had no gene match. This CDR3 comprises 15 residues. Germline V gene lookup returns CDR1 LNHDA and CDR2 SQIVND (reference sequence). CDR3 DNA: TGTGCCAGTAGTAGGTCCGGGGAGGGGACCTACGAGCAGTACTTC. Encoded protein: CASSRSGEGTYEQYF.

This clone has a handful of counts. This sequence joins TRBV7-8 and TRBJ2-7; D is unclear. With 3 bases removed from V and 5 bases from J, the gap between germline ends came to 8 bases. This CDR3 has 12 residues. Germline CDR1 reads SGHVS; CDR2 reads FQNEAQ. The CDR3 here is CASSFNKDEQYF. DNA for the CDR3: TGTGCCAGCAGCTTTAACAAGGACGAGCAGTACTTC. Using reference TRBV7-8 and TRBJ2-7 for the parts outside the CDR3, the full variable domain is GAGVSQSPRYKVAKRGQDVALRCDPISGHVSLFWYQQALGQGPEFLTYFQNEAQLDKSGLPSDRFFAERPEGSVSTLKIQRTQQEDSAVYLCASSFNKDEQYFGPGTRLTVT.

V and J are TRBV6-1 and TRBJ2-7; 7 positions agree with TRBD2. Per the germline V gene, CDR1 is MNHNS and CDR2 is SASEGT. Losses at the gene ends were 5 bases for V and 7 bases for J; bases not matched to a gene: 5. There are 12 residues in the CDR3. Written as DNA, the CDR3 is TGTGCCAGCAGTCCTGGGGGGGATGAGCAGTACTTC. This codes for CASSPGGDEQYF.

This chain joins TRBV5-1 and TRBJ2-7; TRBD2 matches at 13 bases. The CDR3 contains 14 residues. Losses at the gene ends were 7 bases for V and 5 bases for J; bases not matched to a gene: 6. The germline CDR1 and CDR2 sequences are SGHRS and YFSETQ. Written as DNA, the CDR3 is TGCGCCAGCTTCTCGGGACTAGCGGGGCACGAGCAGTACTTC. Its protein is CASFSGLAGHEQYF.

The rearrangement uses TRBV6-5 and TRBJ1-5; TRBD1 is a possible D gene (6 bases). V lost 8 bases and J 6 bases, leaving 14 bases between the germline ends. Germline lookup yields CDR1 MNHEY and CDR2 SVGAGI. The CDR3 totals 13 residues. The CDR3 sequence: CASGYRAGQPQHF. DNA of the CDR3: TGTGCCAGCGGGTACAGGGCGGGTCAGCCCCAGCATTTT.

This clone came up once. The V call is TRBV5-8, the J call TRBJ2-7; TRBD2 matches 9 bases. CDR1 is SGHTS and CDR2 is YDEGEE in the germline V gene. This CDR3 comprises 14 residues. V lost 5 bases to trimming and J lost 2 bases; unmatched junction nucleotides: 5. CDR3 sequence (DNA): TGTGCCAGCAGACTGACTAGCGGTACCTACGAGCAGTACTTC. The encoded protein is CASRLTSGTYEQYF.

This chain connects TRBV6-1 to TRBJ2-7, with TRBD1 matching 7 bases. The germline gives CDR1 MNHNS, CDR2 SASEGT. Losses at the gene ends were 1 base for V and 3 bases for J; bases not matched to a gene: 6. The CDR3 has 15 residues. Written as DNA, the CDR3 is TGTGCCAGCAGTGAAGAGGGGGCCCTCGACTACGAGCAGTACTTC. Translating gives CASSEEGALDYEQYF.